One sample yielded the 3 T cell receptor beta chains listed below, sequenced in a study of T cells expressing NK-cell markers. From its re-call of the 5' RACE reads, TCRdb lists each CDR3 protein once, without DNA. The table for this sample gives about 160,000 distinct CDR3 sequences. Specimen: blood T cells: a sorted CD56 or NKG2C T cell subset, CD4+ or CD8+ T cells, or bulk PBMC T cells (not recorded which). The receptors were gathered from a woman between 18 and 70 years old in good health.

The rearrangement joins TRBV9 to TRBJ2-3; TCRdb calls TRBD2, which cannot be checked without DNA. The CDR3 has 16 amino acids. Germline V gene lookup returns CDR1 SGDLS and CDR2 YYNGEE. The CDR3 region is CASSVVGGARFDTQYF.

The V call is TRBV3-1, the J call TRBJ1-1; TCRdb selects TRBD1, and the lack of DNA leaves this call unchecked. Germline-derived CDR1 and CDR2 are LGHDT and YNNKEL (reference sequence). The CDR3 runs 16 residues. CDR3 sequence: CASSPPPGQGNTEAFF.

V gene TRBV6-1 combines with J gene TRBJ1-2; without DNA, the TCRdb call of TRBD1 cannot be checked. Germline V gene sequence: CDR1 MNHNS, CDR2 SASEGT. The CDR3 loop spans 14 amino acids. CDR3 amino acids: CASSGWTGDYGYTF.